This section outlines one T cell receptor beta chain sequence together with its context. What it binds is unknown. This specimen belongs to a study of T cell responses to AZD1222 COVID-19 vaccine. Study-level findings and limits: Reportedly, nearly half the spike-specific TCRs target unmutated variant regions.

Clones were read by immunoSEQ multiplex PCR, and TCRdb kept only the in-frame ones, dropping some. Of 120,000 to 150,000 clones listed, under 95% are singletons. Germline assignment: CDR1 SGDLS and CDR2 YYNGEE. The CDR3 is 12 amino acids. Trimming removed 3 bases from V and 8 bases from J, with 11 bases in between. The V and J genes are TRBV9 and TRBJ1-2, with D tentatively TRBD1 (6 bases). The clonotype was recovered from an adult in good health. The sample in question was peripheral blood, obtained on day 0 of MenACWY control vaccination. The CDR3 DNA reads TGTGCCAGCAGCGGGACAGTGTGGGGCTACACCTTC. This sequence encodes CASSGTVWGYTF.